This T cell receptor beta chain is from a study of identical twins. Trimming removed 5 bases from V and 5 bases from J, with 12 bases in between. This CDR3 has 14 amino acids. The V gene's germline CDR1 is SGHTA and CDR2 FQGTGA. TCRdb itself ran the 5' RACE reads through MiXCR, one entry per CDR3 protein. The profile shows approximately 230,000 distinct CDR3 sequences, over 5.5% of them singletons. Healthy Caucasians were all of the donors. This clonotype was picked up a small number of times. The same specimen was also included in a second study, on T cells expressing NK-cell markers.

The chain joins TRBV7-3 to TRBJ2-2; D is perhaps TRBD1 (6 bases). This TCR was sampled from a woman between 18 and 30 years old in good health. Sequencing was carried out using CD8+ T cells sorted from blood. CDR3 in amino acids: CASSPQQGTGELFF. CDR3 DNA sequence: TGTGCCAGCAGCCCACAACAGGGTACCGGGGAGCTGTTTTTT.